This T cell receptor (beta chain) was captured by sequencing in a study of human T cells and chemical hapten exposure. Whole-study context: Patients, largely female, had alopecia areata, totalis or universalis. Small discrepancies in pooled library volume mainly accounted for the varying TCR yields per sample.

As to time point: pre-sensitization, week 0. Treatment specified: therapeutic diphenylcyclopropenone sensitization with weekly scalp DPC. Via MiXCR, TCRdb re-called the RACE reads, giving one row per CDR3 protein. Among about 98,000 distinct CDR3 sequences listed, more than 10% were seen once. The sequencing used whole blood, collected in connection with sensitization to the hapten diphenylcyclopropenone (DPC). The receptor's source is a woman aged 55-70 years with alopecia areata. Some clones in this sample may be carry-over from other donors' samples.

CDR3 region: CASSLRQTGNTIYF. The CDR3 DNA reads TGTGCCAGCAGCTTGCGACAGACCGGAAACACCATATATTTT. The V call is TRBV5-4, the J call TRBJ1-3; possible D gene TRBD1, 5 bases. The length of the CDR3 is 14 residues. Trimming took off 1 base at V and 4 bases at J, with 9 bases between the two ends. In germline, CDR1 is SGHNT, CDR2 YYREEE (reference sequence).